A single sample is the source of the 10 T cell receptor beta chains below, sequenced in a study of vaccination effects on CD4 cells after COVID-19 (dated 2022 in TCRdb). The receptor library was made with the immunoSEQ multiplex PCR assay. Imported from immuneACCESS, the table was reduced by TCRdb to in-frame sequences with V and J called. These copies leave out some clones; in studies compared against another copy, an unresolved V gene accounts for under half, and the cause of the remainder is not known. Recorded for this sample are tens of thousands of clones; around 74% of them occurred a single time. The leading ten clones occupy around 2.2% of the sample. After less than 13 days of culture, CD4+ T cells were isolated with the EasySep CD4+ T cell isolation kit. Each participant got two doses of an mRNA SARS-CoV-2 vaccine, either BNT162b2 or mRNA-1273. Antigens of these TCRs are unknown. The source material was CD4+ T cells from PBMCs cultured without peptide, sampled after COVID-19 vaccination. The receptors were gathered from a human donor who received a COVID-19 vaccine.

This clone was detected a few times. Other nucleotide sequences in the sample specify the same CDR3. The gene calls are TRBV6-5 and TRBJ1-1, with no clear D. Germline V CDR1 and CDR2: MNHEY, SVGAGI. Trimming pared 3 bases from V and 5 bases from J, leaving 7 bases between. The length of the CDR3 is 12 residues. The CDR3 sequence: CASSYGGTEAFF. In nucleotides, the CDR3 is TGTGCCAGCAGTTATGGCGGAACTGAAGCTTTCTTT.

The CDR3 coding sequence is TGTGCCAGCACATCTGGGACCAGAAACACCGGGGAGCTGTTTTTT. The encoded protein is CASTSGTRNTGELFF. The chain recombines TRBV7-9 with TRBJ2-2, with D perhaps TRBD1 or TRBD2 (5 bases each). The CDR3 consists of 15 residues. Germline V gene data show CDR1 as SEHNR and CDR2 as FQNEAQ (reference sequence). The V gene lost 7 bases and the J gene lost 2 bases, with 14 bases spanning the gap.

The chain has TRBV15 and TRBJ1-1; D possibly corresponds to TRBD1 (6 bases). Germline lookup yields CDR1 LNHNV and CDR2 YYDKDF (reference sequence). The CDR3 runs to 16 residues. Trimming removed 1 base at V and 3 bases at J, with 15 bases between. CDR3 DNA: TGTGCCACCAGCAGAGCACACCTGAGGGGGGACACTGAAGCTTTCTTT. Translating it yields CATSRAHLRGDTEAFF.

Here the CDR3 reads CASSGPYQGVVTDTQYF. Here the CDR3 DNA reads TGTGCCAGCAGTGGTCCCTACCAGGGAGTCGTTACAGATACGCAGTATTTT. The gene calls are TRBV6-1 and TRBJ2-3; D tentatively reads TRBD1 or TRBD2 (5 bases each). Trimming took 4 bases from V and 3 from J, leaving 20 bases between them. The CDR3 runs to 17 residues. CDR1 and CDR2 from the germline V gene are MNHNS and SASEGT.

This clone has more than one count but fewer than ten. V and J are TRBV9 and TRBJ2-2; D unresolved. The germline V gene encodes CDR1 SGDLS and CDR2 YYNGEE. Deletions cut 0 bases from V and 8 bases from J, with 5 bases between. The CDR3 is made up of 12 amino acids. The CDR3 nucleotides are TGTGCCAGCAGCGTAGATGGGGGGGAGCTGTTTTTT. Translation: CASSVDGGELFF. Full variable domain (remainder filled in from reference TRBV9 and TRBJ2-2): DSGVTQTPKHLITATGQRVTLRCSPRSGDLSVYWYQQSLDQGLQFLIQYYNGEERAKGNILERFSAQQFPDLHSELNLSSLELGDSALYFCASSVDGGELFFGEGSRLTVL.

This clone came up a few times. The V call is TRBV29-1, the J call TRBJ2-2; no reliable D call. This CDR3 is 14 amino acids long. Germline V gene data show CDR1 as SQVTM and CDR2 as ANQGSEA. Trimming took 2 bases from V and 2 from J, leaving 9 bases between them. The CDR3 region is CSVEPSINTGELFF. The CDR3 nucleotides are TGCAGCGTTGAACCGTCAATCAACACCGGGGAGCTGTTTTTT.

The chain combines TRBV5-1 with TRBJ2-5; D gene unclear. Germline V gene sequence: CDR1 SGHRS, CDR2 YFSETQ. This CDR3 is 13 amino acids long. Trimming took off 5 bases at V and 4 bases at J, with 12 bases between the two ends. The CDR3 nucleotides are TGCGCCAGCAGTAAAGCCCCCATAGAGACCCAGTACTTC. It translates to CASSKAPIETQYF.

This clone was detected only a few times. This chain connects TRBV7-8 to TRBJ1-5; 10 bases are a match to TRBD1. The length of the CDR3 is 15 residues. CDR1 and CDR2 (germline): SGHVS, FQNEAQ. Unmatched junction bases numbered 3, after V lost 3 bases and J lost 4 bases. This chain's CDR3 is CASSFSGQGNQPQHF. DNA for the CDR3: TGTGCCAGCAGCTTTTCGGGACAGGGGAATCAGCCCCAGCATTTT.

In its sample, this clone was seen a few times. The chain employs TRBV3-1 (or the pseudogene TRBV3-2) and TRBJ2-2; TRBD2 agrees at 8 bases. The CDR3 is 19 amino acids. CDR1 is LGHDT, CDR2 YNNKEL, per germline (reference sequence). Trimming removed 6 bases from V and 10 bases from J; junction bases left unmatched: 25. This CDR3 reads CASRPSLGSLREGQEELFF. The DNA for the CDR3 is TGTGCCAGCAGACCTTCTCTTGGCAGCCTCCGGGAGGGGCAGGAGGAGCTGTTTTTT.

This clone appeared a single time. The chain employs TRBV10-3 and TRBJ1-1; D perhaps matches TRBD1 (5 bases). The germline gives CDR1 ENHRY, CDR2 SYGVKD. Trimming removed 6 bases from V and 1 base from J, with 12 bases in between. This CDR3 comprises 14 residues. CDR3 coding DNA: TGTGCCATCAGGGGGGACTTTGAGAACACTGAAGCTTTCTTT. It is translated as CAIRGDFENTEAFF.